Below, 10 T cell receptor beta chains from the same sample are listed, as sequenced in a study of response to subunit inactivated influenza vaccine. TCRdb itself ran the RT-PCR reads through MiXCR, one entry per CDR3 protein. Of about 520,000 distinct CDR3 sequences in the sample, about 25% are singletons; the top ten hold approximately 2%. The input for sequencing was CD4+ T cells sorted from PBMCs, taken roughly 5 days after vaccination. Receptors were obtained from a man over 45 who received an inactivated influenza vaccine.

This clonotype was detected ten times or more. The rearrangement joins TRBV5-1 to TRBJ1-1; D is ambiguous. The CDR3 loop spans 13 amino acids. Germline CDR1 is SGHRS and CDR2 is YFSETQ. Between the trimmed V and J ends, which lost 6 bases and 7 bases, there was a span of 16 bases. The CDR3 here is CASMKRDKSEAFF. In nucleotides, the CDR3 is TGCGCCAGCATGAAAAGAGACAAGAGTGAAGCTTTCTTT.

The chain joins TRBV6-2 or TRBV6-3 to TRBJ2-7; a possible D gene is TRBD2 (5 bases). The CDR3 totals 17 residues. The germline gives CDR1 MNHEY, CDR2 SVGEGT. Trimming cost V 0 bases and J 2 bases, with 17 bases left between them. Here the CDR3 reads CASSYSNRRGSAYEQYF. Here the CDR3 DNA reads TGTGCCAGCAGTTACTCGAATCGGCGCGGGTCAGCCTACGAGCAGTACTTC.

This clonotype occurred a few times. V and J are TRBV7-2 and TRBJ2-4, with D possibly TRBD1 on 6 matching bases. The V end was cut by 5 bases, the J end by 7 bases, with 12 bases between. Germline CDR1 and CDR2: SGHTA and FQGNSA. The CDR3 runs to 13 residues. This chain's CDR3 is CASSDRQENIQYF. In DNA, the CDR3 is TGTGCCAGCAGCGATCGACAGGAGAACATTCAGTACTTC.

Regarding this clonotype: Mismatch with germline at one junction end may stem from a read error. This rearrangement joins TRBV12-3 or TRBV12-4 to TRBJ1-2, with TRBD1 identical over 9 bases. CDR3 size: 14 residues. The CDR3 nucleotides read TGTGCCAGCTGTTTTTGGGACAGGGCCAATGGCTACACCTTC. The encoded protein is CASCFWDRANGYTF.

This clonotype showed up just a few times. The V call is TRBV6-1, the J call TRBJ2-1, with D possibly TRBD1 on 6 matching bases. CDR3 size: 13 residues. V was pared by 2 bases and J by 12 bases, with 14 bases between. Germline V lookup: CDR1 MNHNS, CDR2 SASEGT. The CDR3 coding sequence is TGTGCCAGCAGTGAAAAAGTACAGGGTGGGCAGTTCTTC. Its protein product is CASSEKVQGGQFF.

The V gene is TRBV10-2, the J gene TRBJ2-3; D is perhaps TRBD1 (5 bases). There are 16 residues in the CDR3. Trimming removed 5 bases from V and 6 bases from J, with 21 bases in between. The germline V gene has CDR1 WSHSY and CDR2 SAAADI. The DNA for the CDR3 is TGCGCCAGCAGTCGGGCCGGGTTTGGGGCCGGGGATACGCAGTATTTT. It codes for CASSRAGFGAGDTQYF.

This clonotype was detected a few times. As DNA, the CDR3 is TGTGCCACCAGTGATTTACCTGGAAACACCATATATTTT. Encoded protein: CATSDLPGNTIYF. The chain recombines TRBV24-1 with TRBJ1-3; unclear D gene. The CDR3 is 13 amino acids. Per the germline V gene, CDR1 is KGHDR and CDR2 is SFDVKD. V dropped 1 base and J dropped 2 bases, with 2 bases sitting between them.

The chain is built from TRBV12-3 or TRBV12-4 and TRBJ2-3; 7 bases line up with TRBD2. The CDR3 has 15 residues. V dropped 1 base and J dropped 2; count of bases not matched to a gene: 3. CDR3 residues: CASSLVSGYTDTQYF. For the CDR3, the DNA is TGTGCCAGCAGTTTAGTTAGCGGGTACACAGATACGCAGTATTTT.

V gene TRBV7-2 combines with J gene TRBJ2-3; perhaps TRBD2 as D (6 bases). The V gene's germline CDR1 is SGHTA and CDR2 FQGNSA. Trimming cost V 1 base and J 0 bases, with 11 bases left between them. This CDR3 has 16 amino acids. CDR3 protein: CASSLGGGMSTDTQYF. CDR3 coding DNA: TGTGCCAGCAGCTTAGGTGGAGGGATGAGCACAGATACGCAGTATTTT. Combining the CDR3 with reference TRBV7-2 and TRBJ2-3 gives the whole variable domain GAGVSQSPSNKVTEKGKDVELRCDPISGHTALYWYRQSLGQGLEFLIYFQGNSAPDKSGLPSDRFSAERTGGSVSTLTIQRTQQEDSAVYLCASSLGGGMSTDTQYFGPGTRLTVL.

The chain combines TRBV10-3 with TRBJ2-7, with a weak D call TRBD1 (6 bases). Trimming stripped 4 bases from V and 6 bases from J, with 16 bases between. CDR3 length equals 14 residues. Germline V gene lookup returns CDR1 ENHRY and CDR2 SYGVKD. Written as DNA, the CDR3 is TGTGCCATCAGTGCTTCGGAAACAGGGAGCGAGCAGTACTTC. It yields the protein CAISASETGSEQYF.